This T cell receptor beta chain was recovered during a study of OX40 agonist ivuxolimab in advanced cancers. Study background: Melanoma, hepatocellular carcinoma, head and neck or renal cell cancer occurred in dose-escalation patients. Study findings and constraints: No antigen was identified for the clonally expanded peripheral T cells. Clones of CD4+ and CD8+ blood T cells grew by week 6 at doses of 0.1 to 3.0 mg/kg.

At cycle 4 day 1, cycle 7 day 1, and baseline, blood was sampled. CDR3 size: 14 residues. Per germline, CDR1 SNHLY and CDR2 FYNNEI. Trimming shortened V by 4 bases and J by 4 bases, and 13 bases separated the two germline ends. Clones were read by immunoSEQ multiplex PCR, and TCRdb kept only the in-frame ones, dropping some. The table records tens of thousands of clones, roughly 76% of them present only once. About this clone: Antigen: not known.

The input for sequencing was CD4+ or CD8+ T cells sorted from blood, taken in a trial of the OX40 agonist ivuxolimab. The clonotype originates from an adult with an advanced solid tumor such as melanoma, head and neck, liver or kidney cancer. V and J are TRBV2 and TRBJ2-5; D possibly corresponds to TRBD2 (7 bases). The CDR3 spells CASSGEGGSETQYF. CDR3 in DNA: TGTGCCAGCAGTGGGGAGGGGGGGTCAGAGACCCAGTACTTC. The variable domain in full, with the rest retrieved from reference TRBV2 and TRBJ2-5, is EPEVTQTPSHQVTQMGQEVILRCVPISNHLYFYWYRQILGQKVEFLVSFYNNEISEKSEIFDDQFSVERPDGSNFTLKIRSTKLEDSAMYFCASSGEGGSETQYFGPGTRLLVL.